This is a list of T cell receptor beta chains from one sample in a study of blood T cell repertoires in COVID-19. Sequencing used immunoSEQ multiplex PCR; TCRdb keeps in-frame clones, though not all of them. Here the sample spans 320,000 or so clones, approximately 88% being singletons. The sample was PBMCs or T cells enriched from blood (not recorded which). The origin of the receptors is a man in his fifties or sixties who had recovered from COVID-19. Both conserved end residues are part of each CDR3. D genes are given only for firm matches. For some rows the clone size is stated as once, few or many, or as a class when expanded; others skip it.

>TRBJ1-2|TRBV2|-|-
TGTGCCAGCAGTGAACAACAGGGCTATGGCTACACCTTC
CASSEQQGYGYTF
>TRBJ1-1|TRBV27|-|-
TGTGCCAGCAGCCCCGCGGGCAGCTTGAACACTGAAGCTTTCTTT
CASSPAGSLNTEAFF
>TRBJ1-1|TRBV29-1|few|TRBD1
TGCAGCGTCTCGGACAGGCTATCCACTGAAGCTTTCTTT
CSVSDRLSTEAFF
>TRBJ1-5|TRBV7-9|once|TRBD1
TGTGCCAGCAGCTTAGGTACAGGGGCCAATCAGCCCCAGCATTTT
CASSLGTGANQPQHF
>TRBJ1-5|TRBV7-2|-|-
TGTGCCAGCAGCTTCGACACCTATCAGCCCCAGCATTTT
CASSFDTYQPQHF
>TRBJ2-7|TRBV5-5|once|-
TGTGCCAGCAGCTTCCTGTCTAGCTCCTACGAGCAGTACTTC
CASSFLSSSYEQYF
>TRBJ2-1|TRBV24-1|-|TRBD1
TGTGCCACCAGTGAACCGGACAGGGAGACTAACAATGAGCAGTTCTTC
CATSEPDRETNNEQFF
>TRBJ2-1|TRBV9|-|-
TGTGCCAGCAGCGTAGACTGGAGCGGAGGTTATGAGCAGTTCTTC
CASSVDWSGGYEQFF
>TRBJ1-5|TRBV7-2|-|TRBD1
TGTGCCAGCAGCTTAACCTGGACAGGGAGGAATCAGCCCCAGCATTTT
CASSLTWTGRNQPQHF
>TRBJ2-6|TRBV19|-|-
TGTGCCAGTACCCGGACTGGGAGGTCTGGGGCCAACGTCCTGACTTTC
CASTRTGRSGANVLTF
>TRBJ1-2|TRBV6-5|-|-
TGTGCCAGCAGTTACTGGCGCAGGGCGTACTATGGCTACACCTTC
CASSYWRRAYYGYTF
>TRBJ2-3|TRBV4-1|-|TRBD2
TGCGCCAGCAGCCCGGGGGTGGGAGGGGGCACAGATACGCAGTATTTT
CASSPGVGGGTDTQYF
>TRBJ2-1|TRBV9|-|TRBD2
TGTGCCAGCAGCAGACTAGCGGGAGGGGGCCTTGAGCAGTTCTTC
CASSRLAGGGLEQFF
>TRBJ2-3|TRBV24-1|-|TRBD1
TGTGCCACCAGTGGTCCAGGGGGTAGCACAGATACGCAGTATTTT
CATSGPGGSTDTQYF
>TRBJ2-7|TRBV19|-|TRBD2
TGTGCCAGTAGTCCCCGGTTGTCTAGCGGGAGCCCCGAGCAGTACTTC
CASSPRLSSGSPEQYF
>TRBJ2-3|TRBV7-3|-|TRBD2
TGTGCCAGCAGCTTAACAGGCGGGAGTTCAGATACGCAGTATTTT
CASSLTGGSSDTQYF
>TRBJ2-7|TRBV21-1|-|-
TGTGCCAGGCTCCAAGCGGGCAGCTCCTACGAGCAGTACTTC
CARLQAGSSYEQYF
>TRBJ2-1|TRBV19|-|TRBD2
TGTGCCACTAAACGGGGGGTCCCTACTTCCGCCAATGAGCAGTTCTTC
CATKRGVPTSANEQFF
>TRBJ2-1|TRBV7-9|-|TRBD2
TGTGCCAGCAGCATTCGACTAGCGGGAGCCAATGAGCAGTTCTTC
CASSIRLAGANEQFF
>TRBJ2-3|TRBV28|-|-
TGTGCCAGCAGTCGGGGAATTGGGACAGATACGCAGTATTTT
CASSRGIGTDTQYF
>TRBJ1-5|TRBV2|-|TRBD1
TGTGCCAGCAGTTTGGACAGGGACAATCAGCCCCAGCATTTT
CASSLDRDNQPQHF
>TRBJ2-7|TRBV28|-|-
TGTGCCAGCGAGGGGGGGGGATCCCACTACGAGCAGTACTTC
CASEGGGSHYEQYF
>TRBJ1-6|TRBV2|-|TRBD1
TGTGCCAGCAGTGTACAGGGGGCAGGATCACCCCTCCACTTT
CASSVQGAGSPLHF
>TRBJ1-6|TRBV7-2|-|TRBD1
TGTGCCAGCAGCTCCAAGACAGGGCTGACACCCCTCCACTTT
CASSSKTGLTPLHF
>TRBJ1-5|TRBV5-1|few|-
TGCGCCAGCAGCCCCTCGGCAGGGAGGAATCAGCCCCAGCATTTT
CASSPSAGRNQPQHF
>TRBJ2-1|TRBV2|-|TRBD2
TGTGCCAGCAGTGAAATACTAGCGGGAGCTGAGCAGTTCTTC
CASSEILAGAEQFF